The text below deals with one TCR beta chain. A single count supports this clone. Its antigen has not been determined. Base qualities are not at hand, and no much larger clone is one base apart. This sample is drawn from a study of blood T cell repertoires in COVID-19 (dated by TCRdb to about 2020). The study in broad terms: Samples from collaborators originated in the United States, Italy and Spain and spanned both the acute and convalescent phases of COVID-19. Deeply sampled blood TCRbeta repertoires from subjects exposed to, actively infected with, or recovered from COVID-19 were included in the dataset. The sample metadata nearly always contained a de-identified subject ID, COVID-19 status, age in years and sex. Where available, HLA class I and class II types were obtained from metadata supplied by the sample provider rather than from assay-based typing. The repertoires were released in a freely available public database meant as a resource for research on the immune response to SARS-CoV-2. Samples came from the ongoing ImmuneRACE study (first 160 participants) plus 1,254 subjects from 6 global collaborators. The material from the prospective study consisted of cDNA or gDNA derived from T cells, B-cell-depleted T cells, or PBMCs. Overall study results and their limits: Clinical and demographic metadata were provided uncurated, with the amount varying by source and participant.

As encoded in the germline V gene, CDR1 is SGDLS while CDR2 is YYNGEE. The CDR3 holds 18 amino acids from the cysteine to the phenylalanine. CDR3 DNA is the only sequence kept; it has 54 bases, read in frame from the first base. V and J are trimmed by 0 bases and 5 bases, and the gene matches miss 12 bases of the junction. The immunoSEQ Assay, a bias-controlled multiplex PCR, was used to amplify TCRbeta CDR3 regions from genomic DNA. On the authors' methods: Within the assay, amplification of reference gene primers was used to estimate how many nucleated cells each sample contained. To quantify the absolute abundance of each unique TCRbeta CDR3 rearrangement, sequence reads were collapsed and filtered. Productive Simpson clonality was computed per sample as the square root of Simpson's diversity index over productive rearrangements. Imported from immuneACCESS, the table was reduced by TCRdb to in-frame sequences with V and J called. These copies leave out some clones; in studies compared against another copy, an unresolved V gene accounts for under half, and the cause of the remainder is not known. V and J calls and clone size are as listed in that table; D and trimming were resolved from the DNA. The sample data list around 250,000 clones, and 89% of these were observed just once. Roughly 5% of the sample rests with the top ten.

Samples from volunteer blood donors who had recovered from COVID-19 were contributed by a second Seattle source. Whole blood was collected in K2EDTA tubes by collaborating institutions according to the institutions' own protocols. For TCRbeta analysis, collaborators shipped samples in one of three forms: frozen whole blood, isolated PBMCs, or DNA extracted from either of those sample types. This receptor was taken from a woman in her forties who had recovered from COVID-19. The sample taken for sequencing was peripheral blood. This chain is built from TRBV9 and TRBJ2-5; 11 central bases correspond to TRBD2. The CDR3 region: CASSVDPLLAGVLETQYF. The DNA sequence is given as TGTGCCAGCAGCGTAGACCCGCTACTAGCGGGAGTTCTGGAGACCCAGTACTTC. Beyond the CDR3, the reference TRBV9 and TRBJ2-5 genes provide the residues; the full variable domain reads: DSGVTQTPKHLITATGQRVTLRCSPRSGDLSVYWYQQSLDQGLQFLIQYYNGEERAKGNILERFSAQQFPDLHSELNLSSLELGDSALYFCASSVDPLLAGVLETQYFGPGTRLLVL.